The 21 T cell receptor beta chains presented below share a single source sample, sequenced in a study of cytomegalovirus exposure and HLA in healthy donors. It was with 60 Vbeta and 13 Jbeta primers that the PCR ran. Sequencing was performed with immunoSEQ multiplex PCR; in TCRdb, only in-frame clones are kept and a portion is missing. Among 100,000 to 150,000 clones listed, over 75% were seen once. Specimen: PBMCs. The receptor source for this set is a man between 18 and 29 years old in good health and CMV-seropositive.

The chain links TRBV18 to TRBJ1-6; TRBD1 agrees at 8 bases. This CDR3 has 15 amino acids. V lost 2 bases to trimming and J lost 6 bases; unmatched junction nucleotides: 3. CDR1 is KGHSH and CDR2 is LQKENI in the germline V gene. The CDR3 loop reads CASSPTGGSNSPLHF. Written as DNA, the CDR3 is TGTGCCAGCTCACCAACAGGGGGAAGTAATTCACCCCTCCACTTT. Full variable domain (missing parts from reference TRBV18 and TRBJ1-6): NAGVMQNPRHLVRRRGQEARLRCSPMKGHSHVYWYRQLPEEGLKFMVYLQKENIIDESGMPKERFSAEFPKEGPSILRIQQVVRGDSAAYFCASSPTGGSNSPLHFGNGTRLTVT.

The chain uses TRBV19 and TRBJ1-2; D uncertain. CDR3 length equals 14 residues. CDR1 is LNHDA and CDR2 is SQIVND in the germline V gene (reference sequence). Trimming stripped 4 bases from V and 0 bases from J, with 9 bases between. The CDR3: CASSTGEANYGYTF. Written as DNA, the CDR3 is TGTGCCAGTAGTACTGGGGAGGCTAACTATGGCTACACCTTC.

The count of this clone is one. The CDR3 DNA reads TGTGCCAGCAGTTTATTGGGACAGCAAGAGACCCAGTACTTC. This sequence encodes CASSLLGQQETQYF. The chain uses TRBV27 and TRBJ2-5; 7 positions agree with TRBD1. Germline V gene sequence: CDR1 MNHEY, CDR2 SMNVEV (reference sequence). The CDR3 consists of 14 residues. V dropped 1 base and J dropped 2; count of bases not matched to a gene: 1.

This rearrangement joins TRBV29-1 to TRBJ1-2; 7 nucleotides match TRBD1. V shed 0 bases, J shed 12 bases, and the junction held 7 bases outside the gene matches. The CDR3 runs 12 residues. Germline V CDR1 and CDR2: SQVTM, ANQGSEA. The CDR3 DNA reads TGCAGCGTTGAAGAGCCCGACAGGGTCGACACCTTC. Amino acid sequence: CSVEEPDRVDTF.

This chain joins TRBV5-1 and TRBJ2-1; TRBD2 agrees at 8 bases. This CDR3 region has 16 residues. Germline V CDR1 and CDR2: SGHRS, YFSETQ. Losses at the gene ends were 2 bases for V and 7 bases for J; bases not matched to a gene: 11. CDR3 in amino acids: CASSLIPSGRGNEQFF. The CDR3 DNA is TGCGCCAGCAGCTTAATCCCCAGCGGGAGAGGGAATGAGCAGTTCTTC.

The chain uses TRBV6-5 and TRBJ2-1; a weak D match, TRBD2 (5 bases). CDR1 MNHEY and CDR2 SVGAGI come from the germline V gene. The V end was cut by 5 bases, the J end by 2 bases, with 7 bases between. The CDR3 is made up of 13 amino acids. In DNA form, the CDR3 reads TGTGCCAGCAGTCCCGGGACCTACAATGAGCAGTTCTTC. It translates to CASSPGTYNEQFF.

The chain couples TRBV2 to TRBJ2-7; 12 bases align to TRBD2. Germline-derived CDR1 and CDR2 are SNHLY and FYNNEI. Trimming took 4 bases from V and 7 from J; bases not matched to a gene: 5. The CDR3 has 14 residues. Here the CDR3 DNA reads TGTGCCAGCAGTGTGACTAGCGGGAGCAGTGAGCAGTACTTC. It translates to CASSVTSGSSEQYF.

In this sample, this clone is medium-sized. The chain uses TRBV5-6 and TRBJ2-2, with 12 bases lining up with TRBD1. This CDR3 is 17 amino acids long. Germline assignment: CDR1 SGHDT and CDR2 YYEEEE. Germline trimming cut 4 bases from V and 1 base from J; bases unmatched to any gene: 5. Here the CDR3 DNA reads TGTGCCAGCAGCCCCCGGGACAGGGGGCTGAACACCGGGGAGCTGTTTTTT. It codes for CASSPRDRGLNTGELFF. The variable domain in full, with the rest retrieved from reference TRBV5-6 and TRBJ2-2, is DAGVTQSPTHLIKTRGQQVTLRCSPKSGHDTVSWYQQALGQGPQFIFQYYEEEERQRGNFPDRFSGHQFPNYSSELNVNALLLGDSALYLCASSPRDRGLNTGELFFGEGSRLTVL.

This chain uses TRBV7-8 with TRBJ2-7, with 9 nucleotides matching TRBD2. CDR1 is SGHVS and CDR2 is FQNEAQ in the germline V gene. Trimming took 1 base from V and 4 from J; bases not matched to a gene: 23. This CDR3 spans 21 amino acids. Here the CDR3 DNA reads TGTGCCAGCAGCTTAGGACCATGGAGGCTAGCGGGAACTAGAAACGATTACGAGCAGTACTTC. Translation gives CASSLGPWRLAGTRNDYEQYF.

V gene TRBV4-3 combines with J gene TRBJ2-1; TRBD2 matches 11 bases. The germline gives CDR1 LGHNA, CDR2 YSLEER. The CDR3 consists of 16 residues. V lost 1 base, J lost 4 bases, and 3 bases stayed unmatched. The CDR3 loop is CASSQVGLAAYNEQFF. The CDR3 DNA reads TGCGCCAGCAGCCAAGTGGGACTAGCGGCTTACAATGAGCAGTTCTTC.

V usage is TRBV5-1 and J usage is TRBJ1-2, with 10 positions matching TRBD1. CDR3 length equals 15 residues. The V gene end was trimmed by 0 bases and the J gene end by 6 bases; junction bases not matched to a gene: 5. Germline V lookup: CDR1 SGHRS, CDR2 YFSETQ. The CDR3 sequence: CASSLGTTGGNGYTF. CDR3 bases: TGCGCCAGCAGCTTGGGGACGACAGGGGGCAATGGCTACACCTTC. Variable domain in full (rest from reference TRBV5-1 and TRBJ1-2): KAGVTQTPRYLIKTRGQQVTLSCSPISGHRSVSWYQQTPGQGLQFLFEYFSETQRNKGNFPGRFSGRQFSNSRSEMNVSTLELGDSALYLCASSLGTTGGNGYTFGSGTRLTVV.

V is TRBV5-6 and J is TRBJ2-2; 8 bases fit TRBD2. The germline V gene has CDR1 SGHDT and CDR2 YYEEEE. The J segment lost 3 bases and the V segment lost 4 bases, leaving 5 bases of the junction unmatched. The CDR3 covers 15 residues. The CDR3 coding sequence is TGTGCCAGCAGCGATGAGCGGGAGTACACCGGGGAGCTGTTTTTT. Protein sequence: CASSDEREYTGELFF. The full variable domain, in which reference TRBV5-6 and TRBJ2-2 provide the parts outside the CDR3, is DAGVTQSPTHLIKTRGQQVTLRCSPKSGHDTVSWYQQALGQGPQFIFQYYEEEERQRGNFPDRFSGHQFPNYSSELNVNALLLGDSALYLCASSDEREYTGELFFGEGSRLTVL.

The CDR3 protein is CASSQDSGGTYEQYF. CDR3 nucleotide sequence: TGCGCCAGCAGCCAAGATAGTGGAGGGACCTACGAGCAGTACTTC. The chain carries TRBV4-1 and TRBJ2-7; tentative D call: TRBD2 (6 bases). This CDR3 has 15 residues. V gave up 0 bases and J gave up 2 bases, with 11 bases separating them. Germline values: CDR1 MGHRA, CDR2 YSYEKL.

The rearrangement uses TRBV7-2 and TRBJ1-4; 8 bases agree with TRBD1. This CDR3 region has 13 residues. Germline assignment: CDR1 SGHTA and CDR2 FQGNSA. Losses at the gene ends were 5 bases for V and 12 bases for J; bases not matched to a gene: 8. The CDR3 nucleotides read TGTGCCAGCAGCCACCCCCGGGACAGGCAACTGTTTTTT. Protein sequence: CASSHPRDRQLFF.

This clone was counted a single time. The chain combines TRBV4-1 with TRBJ2-1, with 9 bases fitting TRBD2. The CDR3 runs 15 residues. Germline V gene sequence: CDR1 MGHRA, CDR2 YSYEKL. J gave up 3 bases and V 1 base, and 1 base lay outside the gene matches. Here the CDR3 DNA reads TGCGCCAGCAGCCAAGTACTAGCGGGCTACAATGAGCAGTTCTTC. Translation: CASSQVLAGYNEQFF.

With regard to this clone: Other nucleotide sequences in the sample specify the same CDR3. The V call is TRBV19, the J call TRBJ2-7, with 7 bases fitting TRBD2. Per germline, CDR1 LNHDA and CDR2 SQIVND (reference sequence). This CDR3 is 13 amino acids long. V lost 3 bases to trimming and J lost 3 bases; unmatched junction nucleotides: 2. The CDR3 region is CASSIGGGYEQYF. DNA of the CDR3: TGTGCCAGTAGTATTGGGGGGGGCTACGAGCAGTACTTC.

The genes are TRBV11-2 and TRBJ2-2; weak D call: TRBD2 (6 bases). The CDR3 runs to 16 residues. The V end lost 2 bases, the J end lost 5 bases, and 15 bases lay between the germline ends. The germline CDR1 and CDR2 sequences are SGHAT and FQNNGV. The CDR3 sequence: CASSLSGGAGTGELFF. CDR3 bases: TGTGCCAGCAGCTTAAGCGGAGGGGCGGGAACCGGGGAGCTGTTTTTT.

The V gene is TRBV5-4, the J gene TRBJ2-1, with D perhaps TRBD2 (6 bases). Germline CDR1 SGHNT, CDR2 YYREEE (reference sequence). This CDR3 spans 13 amino acids. Between the trimmed V and J ends, which lost 0 bases and 7 bases, there was a span of 8 bases. CDR3 nucleotides: TGTGCCAGCAGCTTGGCAGGAGGGAATGAGCAGTTCTTC. It is translated as CASSLAGGNEQFF.

V gene TRBV18 combines with J gene TRBJ2-7; 11 nucleotides match TRBD2. This CDR3 spans 17 amino acids. Germline assignment: CDR1 KGHSH and CDR2 LQKENI. Germline trimming cut 5 bases from V and 3 bases from J; bases unmatched to any gene: 12. The CDR3 is CASSSTSGGPKYYEQYF. The CDR3 nucleotides read TGTGCCAGCTCATCAACTAGCGGGGGCCCCAAATACTACGAGCAGTACTTC.

The rearrangement uses TRBV19 and TRBJ1-4; no clear D. This CDR3 is built from 16 residues. The V end was cut by 1 base, the J end by 6 bases, with 15 bases between. CDR1 is LNHDA, CDR2 SQIVND, per germline (reference sequence). The CDR3 DNA follows: TGTGCCAGTAGTATAGGAGGAGGGCCTTGGGATGAAAAACTGTTTTTT. It translates to CASSIGGGPWDEKLFF.

The rearrangement links TRBV29-1 to TRBJ2-7, with TRBD2 identical over 7 bases. CDR3 length equals 16 residues. Germline V gives CDR1 SQVTM, CDR2 ANQGSEA. The V segment lost 3 bases and the J segment 0 bases; nucleotides outside the gene matches: 11. CDR3 in amino acids: CSVEYYIAGSSYEQYF. CDR3 bases: TGCAGCGTTGAGTATTATATAGCGGGCAGCTCCTACGAGCAGTACTTC.